This TCR beta chain was retrieved from a study of T cell responses to AZD1222 COVID-19 vaccine. The CDR3 is 14 amino acids. Between the trimmed V and J ends, which lost 3 bases and 5 bases, there was a span of 8 bases. The germline CDR1 and CDR2 sequences are LNHDA and SQIVND (reference sequence). Assay used: immunoSEQ multiplex PCR; TCRdb lists only in-frame clones, some missing. The table lists 100,000 to 150,000 clones, approximately 90% of them singletons. Notes on this clone: What it recognizes is unknown.

Study conclusions and caveats: Spike-specific TCR breadth and depth grew following two AZD1222 doses.

The origin of this receptor is an adult in good health. Sequenced material: peripheral blood, taken on day 0 of MenACWY control vaccination. J is TRBJ1-6 and V is TRBV19; D might be TRBD1 (5 bases). The CDR3 region is CASSIGTDNSPLHF. The DNA of the CDR3 is TGTGCCAGTAGTATTGGGACGGATAATTCACCCCTCCACTTT. Based on the CDR3 plus reference TRBV19 and TRBJ1-6, the full variable domain is DGGITQSPKYLFRKEGQNVTLSCEQNLNHDAMYWYRQDPGQGLRLIYYSQIVNDFQKGDIAEGYSVSREKKESFPLTVTSAQKNPTAFYLCASSIGTDNSPLHFGNGTRLTVT.